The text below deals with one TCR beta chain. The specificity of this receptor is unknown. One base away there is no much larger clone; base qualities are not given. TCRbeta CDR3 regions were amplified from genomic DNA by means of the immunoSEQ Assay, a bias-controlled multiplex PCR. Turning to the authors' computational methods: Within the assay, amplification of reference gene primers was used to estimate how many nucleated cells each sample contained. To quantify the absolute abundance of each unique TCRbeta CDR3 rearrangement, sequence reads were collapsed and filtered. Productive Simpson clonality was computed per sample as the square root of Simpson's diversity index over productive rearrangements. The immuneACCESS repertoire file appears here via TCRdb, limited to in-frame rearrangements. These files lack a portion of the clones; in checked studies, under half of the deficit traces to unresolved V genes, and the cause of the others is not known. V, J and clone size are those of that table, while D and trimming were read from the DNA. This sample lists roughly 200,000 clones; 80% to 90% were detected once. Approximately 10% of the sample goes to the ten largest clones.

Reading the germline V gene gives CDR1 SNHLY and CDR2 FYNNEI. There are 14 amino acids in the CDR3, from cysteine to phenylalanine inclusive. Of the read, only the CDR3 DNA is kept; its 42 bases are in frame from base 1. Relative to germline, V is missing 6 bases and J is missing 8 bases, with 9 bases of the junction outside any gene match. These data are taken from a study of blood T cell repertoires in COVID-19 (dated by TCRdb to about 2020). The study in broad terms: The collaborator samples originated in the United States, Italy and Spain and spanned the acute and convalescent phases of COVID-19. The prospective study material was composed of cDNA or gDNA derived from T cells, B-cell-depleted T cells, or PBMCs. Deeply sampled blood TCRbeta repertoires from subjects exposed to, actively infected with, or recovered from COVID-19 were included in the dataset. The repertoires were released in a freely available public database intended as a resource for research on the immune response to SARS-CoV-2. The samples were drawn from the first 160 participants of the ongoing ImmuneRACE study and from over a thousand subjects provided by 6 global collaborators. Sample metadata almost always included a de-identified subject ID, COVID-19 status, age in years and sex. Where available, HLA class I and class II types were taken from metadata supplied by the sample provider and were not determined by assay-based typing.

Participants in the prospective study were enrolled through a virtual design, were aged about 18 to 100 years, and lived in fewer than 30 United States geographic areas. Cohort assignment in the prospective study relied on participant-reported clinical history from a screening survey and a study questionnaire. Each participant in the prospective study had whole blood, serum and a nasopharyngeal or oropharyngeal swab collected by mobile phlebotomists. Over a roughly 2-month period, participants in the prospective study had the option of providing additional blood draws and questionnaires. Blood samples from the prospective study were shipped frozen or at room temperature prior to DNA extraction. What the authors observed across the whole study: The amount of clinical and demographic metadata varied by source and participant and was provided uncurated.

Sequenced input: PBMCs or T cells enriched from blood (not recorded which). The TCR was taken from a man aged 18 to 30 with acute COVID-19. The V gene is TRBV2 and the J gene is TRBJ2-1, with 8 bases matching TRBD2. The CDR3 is CASRLSGVGHEQFF. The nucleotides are TGTGCCAGCAGACTTAGCGGGGTTGGGCATGAGCAGTTCTTC.